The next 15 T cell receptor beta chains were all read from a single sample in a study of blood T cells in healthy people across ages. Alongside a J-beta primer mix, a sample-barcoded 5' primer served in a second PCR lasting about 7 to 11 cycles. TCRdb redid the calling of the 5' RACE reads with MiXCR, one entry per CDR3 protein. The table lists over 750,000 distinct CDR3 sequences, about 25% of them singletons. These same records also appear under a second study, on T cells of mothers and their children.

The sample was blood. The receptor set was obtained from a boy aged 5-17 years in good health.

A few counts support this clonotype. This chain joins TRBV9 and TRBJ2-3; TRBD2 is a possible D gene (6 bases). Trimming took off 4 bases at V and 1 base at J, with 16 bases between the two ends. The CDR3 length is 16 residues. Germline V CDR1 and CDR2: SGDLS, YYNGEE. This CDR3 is CASSPIDTGGTDTQYF. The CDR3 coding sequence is TGTGCCAGCAGCCCTATAGATACGGGGGGCACAGATACGCAGTATTTT.

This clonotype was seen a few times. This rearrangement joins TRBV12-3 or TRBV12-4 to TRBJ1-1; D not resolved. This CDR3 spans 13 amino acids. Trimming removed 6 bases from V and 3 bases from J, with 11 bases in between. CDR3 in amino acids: CASSVNPDTEAFF. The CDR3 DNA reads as TGTGCCAGCAGCGTAAACCCCGACACTGAAGCTTTCTTT.

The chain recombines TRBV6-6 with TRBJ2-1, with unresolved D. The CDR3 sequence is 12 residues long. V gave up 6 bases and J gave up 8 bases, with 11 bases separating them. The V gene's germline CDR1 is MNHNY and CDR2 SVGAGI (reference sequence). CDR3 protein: CASSYGTYEQFF. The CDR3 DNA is TGTGCCAGCAGCTACGGAACCTATGAGCAGTTCTTC.

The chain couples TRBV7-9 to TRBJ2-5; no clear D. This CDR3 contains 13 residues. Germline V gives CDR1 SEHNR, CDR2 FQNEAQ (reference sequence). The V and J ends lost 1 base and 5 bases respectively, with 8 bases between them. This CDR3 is CASSLEAPETQYF. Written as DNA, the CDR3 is TGTGCCAGCAGCTTAGAGGCGCCCGAGACCCAGTACTTC.

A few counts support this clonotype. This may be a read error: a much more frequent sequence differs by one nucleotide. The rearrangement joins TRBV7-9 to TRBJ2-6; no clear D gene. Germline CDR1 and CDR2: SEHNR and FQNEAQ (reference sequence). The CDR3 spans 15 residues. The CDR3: CASSPRSLGVNVLTF. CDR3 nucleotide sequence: TGTGCCAGCAGCCCCCGTTCACTTGGGGTCAACGTCCTGACTTTC. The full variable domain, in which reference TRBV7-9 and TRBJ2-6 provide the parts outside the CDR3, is DTGVSQNPRHKITKRGQNVTFRCDPISEHNRLYWYRQTLGQGPEFLTYFQNEAQLEKSRLLSDRFSAERPKGSFSTLEIQRTEQGDSAMYLCASSPRSLGVNVLTFGAGSRLTVL.

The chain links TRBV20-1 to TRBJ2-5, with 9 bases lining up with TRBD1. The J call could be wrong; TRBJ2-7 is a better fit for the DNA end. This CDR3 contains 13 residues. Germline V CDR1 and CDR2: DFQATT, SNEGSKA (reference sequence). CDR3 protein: CSAIRQGVYEQYF. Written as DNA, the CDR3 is TGCAGTGCTATTCGACAGGGGGTATACGAGCAGTACTTC.

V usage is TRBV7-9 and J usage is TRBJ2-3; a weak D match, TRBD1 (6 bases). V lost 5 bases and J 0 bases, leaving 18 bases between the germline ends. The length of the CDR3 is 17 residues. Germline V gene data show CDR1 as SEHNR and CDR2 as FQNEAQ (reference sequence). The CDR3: CASSLGRVGASTDTQYF. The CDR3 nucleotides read TGTGCCAGCAGCCTCGGCCGGGTGGGGGCTAGCACAGATACGCAGTATTTT.

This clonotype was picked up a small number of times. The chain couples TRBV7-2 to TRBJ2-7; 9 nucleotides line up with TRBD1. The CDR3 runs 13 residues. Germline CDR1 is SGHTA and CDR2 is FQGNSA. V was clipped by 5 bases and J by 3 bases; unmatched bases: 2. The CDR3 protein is CASSATGGYEQYF. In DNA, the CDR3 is TGTGCCAGCAGCGCGACAGGGGGCTACGAGCAGTACTTC.

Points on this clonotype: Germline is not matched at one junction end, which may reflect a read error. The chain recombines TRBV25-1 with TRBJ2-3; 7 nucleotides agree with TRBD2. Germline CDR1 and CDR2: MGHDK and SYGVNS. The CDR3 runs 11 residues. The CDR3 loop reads CASGDSDTQYF. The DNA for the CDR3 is TGCGCCAGCGGGGATTCGGATACGCAGTATTTT.

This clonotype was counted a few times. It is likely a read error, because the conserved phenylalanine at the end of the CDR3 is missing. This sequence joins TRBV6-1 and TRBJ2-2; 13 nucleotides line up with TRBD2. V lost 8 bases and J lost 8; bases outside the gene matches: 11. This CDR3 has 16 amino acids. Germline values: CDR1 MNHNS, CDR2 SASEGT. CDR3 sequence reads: CASHGGLAGVGGELFL. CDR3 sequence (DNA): TGTGCCAGCCATGGAGGACTAGCGGGAGTAGGGGGGGAGCTGTTTCTT.

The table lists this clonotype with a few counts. This CDR3 reads CATSDLGGSPLHF. In DNA, the CDR3 is TGTGCCACCAGTGATCTCGGTGGATCACCCCTCCACTTT. This chain uses TRBV24-1 with TRBJ1-6; unclear D gene. Germline-derived CDR1 and CDR2 are KGHDR and SFDVKD. Trimming removed 3 bases from V and 10 bases from J, with 9 bases in between. There are 13 residues in the CDR3.

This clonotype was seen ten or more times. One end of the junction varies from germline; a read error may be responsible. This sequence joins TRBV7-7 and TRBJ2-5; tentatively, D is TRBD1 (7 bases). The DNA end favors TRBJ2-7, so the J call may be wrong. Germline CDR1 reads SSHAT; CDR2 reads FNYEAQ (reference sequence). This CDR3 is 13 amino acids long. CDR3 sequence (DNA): TGTGCTAGCAGCCGCGGGACAGCCTACGAGCAGTACTTC. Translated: CASSRGTAYEQYF.

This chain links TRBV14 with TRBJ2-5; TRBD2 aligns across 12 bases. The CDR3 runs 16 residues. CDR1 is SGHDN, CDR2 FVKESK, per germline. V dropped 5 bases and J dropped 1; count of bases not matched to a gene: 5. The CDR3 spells CASSALAGGIQETQYF. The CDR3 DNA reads TGTGCCAGCAGCGCCCTAGCGGGGGGGATCCAAGAGACCCAGTACTTC.

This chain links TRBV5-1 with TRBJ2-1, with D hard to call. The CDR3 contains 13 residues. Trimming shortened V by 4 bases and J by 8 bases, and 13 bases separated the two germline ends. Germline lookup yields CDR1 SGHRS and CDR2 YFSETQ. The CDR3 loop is CASSPGVNDEQFF. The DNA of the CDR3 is TGCGCCAGCAGCCCCGGAGTCAACGATGAGCAGTTCTTC. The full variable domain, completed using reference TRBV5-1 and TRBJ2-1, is KAGVTQTPRYLIKTRGQQVTLSCSPISGHRSVSWYQQTPGQGLQFLFEYFSETQRNKGNFPGRFSGRQFSNSRSEMNVSTLELGDSALYLCASSPGVNDEQFFGPGTRLTVL.

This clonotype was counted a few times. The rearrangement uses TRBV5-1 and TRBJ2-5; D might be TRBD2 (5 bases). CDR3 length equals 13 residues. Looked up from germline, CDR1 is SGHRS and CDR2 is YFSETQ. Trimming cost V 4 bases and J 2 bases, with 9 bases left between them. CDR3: CASSAAGQETQYF. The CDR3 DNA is TGCGCCAGCAGCGCCGCGGGTCAAGAGACCCAGTACTTC.